One sample yielded the 20 T cell receptor beta chains listed below, sequenced in a study of persistence of HIV-infected CD4 T cells (dated by TCRdb to the early 2020s). According to the study, the label for this sample's treatment or condition signals: suppressive antiretroviral therapy. Lysates of CMV-infected fibroblasts at 9 to 10 ug/mL were used to stimulate the cells. Nonresponding CD40L-negative CD69-negative CD45RO-high memory CD4+ T cells were sorted as memory populations depleted of antigen-responding cells. The immunoSEQ hsTCRB assay version 4, run in survey mode, was used to sequence TCRbeta repertoires from genomic DNA. The table was pulled from immuneACCESS by TCRdb, which kept in-frame rearrangements only. Such tables lose some clones; where checked, under half of the loss comes from unresolved V genes, and the rest has no known cause. This sample is represented by roughly 34,000 clones; more than 75% of them were singletons. The ten largest clones represent under 7.5% of the sample.

These TCRs are of unknown antigen specificity. Sequencing used CD4+ T cells sorted from PBMCs after roughly 19-hour stimulation, obtained from a patient who received antiretroviral therapy. The cell subset or site label on this specimen signifies: CD40L-CD69- CD45RO-high memory CD4 T cells not responding to CMV lysate. The receptors here all came from an adult woman with HIV who was CMV-seropositive.

V usage is TRBV5-5 and J usage is TRBJ1-2; possible D gene TRBD1, 6 bases. The CDR3 loop spans 15 amino acids. Germline CDR1 and CDR2: SGHKS and YYEKEE (reference sequence). V dropped 4 bases and J dropped 6 bases, with 19 bases sitting between them. CDR3 sequence reads: CASSPGAHSSHGYTF. The CDR3 DNA follows: TGTGCCAGCAGCCCAGGGGCTCATAGCTCCCATGGCTACACCTTC.

This sequence joins TRBV7-9 and TRBJ1-1; tentative D call: TRBD1 (5 bases). V gave up 5 bases and J gave up 0 bases, with 16 bases separating them. CDR3 length: 16 amino acids. Germline loops: CDR1 SEHNR, CDR2 FQNEAQ (reference sequence). The CDR3 sequence is CASSPGSSIMNTEAFF. CDR3 DNA: TGTGCCAGCAGCCCAGGGTCCTCAATCATGAACACTGAAGCTTTCTTT.

The count of this clone is one. The chain is built from TRBV7-3 and TRBJ2-1, with 9 positions matching TRBD1. After removal of 3 bases from V and 6 bases from J, the junction contained 3 bases not matched to a gene. The CDR3 is 14 amino acids. CDR1 SGHTA and CDR2 FQGTGA come from the germline V gene. Here the CDR3 DNA reads TGTGCCAGCAGCTTCCTGACAGGGGGCAATGAGCAGTTCTTC. It yields the protein CASSFLTGGNEQFF. Supplemented by reference TRBV7-3 and TRBJ2-1, the full variable domain reads GAGVSQTPSNKVTEKGKYVELRCDPISGHTALYWYRQSLGQGPEFLIYFQGTGAADDSGLPNDRFFAVRPEGSVSTLKIQRTERGDSAVYLCASSFLTGGNEQFFGPGTRLTVL.

This rearrangement joins TRBV6-1 to TRBJ2-3; unclear D gene. V was cut by 4 bases and J by 1 base, with 15 bases left in between. The CDR3 has 16 amino acids. Germline V gene sequence: CDR1 MNHNS, CDR2 SASEGT. The CDR3: CASSASARRRTDTQYF. The DNA for the CDR3 is TGTGCCAGCAGTGCCTCCGCTCGACGGCGCACAGATACGCAGTATTTT.

This sequence joins TRBV11-3 and TRBJ2-2; weak D call: TRBD2 (6 bases). This CDR3 spans 13 amino acids. The germline V gene has CDR1 SGHNT and CDR2 YENEEA. The V gene lost 7 bases and the J gene lost 8 bases, with 14 bases spanning the gap. The CDR3 bases are TGTGCCAGCAAAGGCACGGGGGTTGGGGAGCTGTTTTTT. Its protein is CASKGTGVGELFF.

The chain combines TRBV9 with TRBJ2-3; possibly TRBD1 for D (6 bases). V lost 0 bases, J lost 2 bases, and 13 bases lay in between. Germline V CDR1 and CDR2: SGDLS, YYNGEE. The CDR3 has 16 residues. DNA for the CDR3: TGTGCCAGCAGCGTAGTTGGGGACAAAAACACAGATACGCAGTATTTT. Residues: CASSVVGDKNTDTQYF.

The genes are TRBV9 and TRBJ1-1, with D possibly TRBD1 on 5 matching bases. The CDR3 is 14 residues long. V was pared by 0 bases and J by 0 bases, with 6 bases between. Germline-derived CDR1 and CDR2 are SGDLS and YYNGEE. The CDR3, as DNA: TGTGCCAGCAGCGTAGGGGACTTGAACACTGAAGCTTTCTTT. This gives the protein CASSVGDLNTEAFF.

The gene calls are TRBV5-6 and TRBJ2-2, with D possibly TRBD1 on 7 matching bases. CDR3 length: 15 amino acids. V lost 4 bases and J 0 bases, leaving 10 bases between the germline ends. Germline assignment: CDR1 SGHDT and CDR2 YYEEEE. The CDR3 nucleotides are TGTGCCAGCAGCCGCGGGACAGCGAACACCGGGGAGCTGTTTTTT. This gives the protein CASSRGTANTGELFF.

V gene TRBV5-1 combines with J gene TRBJ2-3, with a possible D match to TRBD2 (6 bases). CDR1 SGHRS and CDR2 YFSETQ come from the germline V gene. The CDR3 has 13 amino acids. Deletions cut 3 bases from V and 3 bases from J, with 8 bases between. The CDR3 loop reads CASSYGRTDTQYF. The CDR3 DNA is TGCGCCAGCAGCTATGGGAGGACAGATACGCAGTATTTT.

The chain recombines TRBV5-1 with TRBJ1-6; maybe TRBD1 (6 bases). Germline CDR1 is SGHRS and CDR2 is YFSETQ. CDR3 length: 16 amino acids. V dropped 3 bases and J dropped 10 bases, with 20 bases sitting between them. The CDR3 protein is CASSSSWGQIGSPLHF. The CDR3 DNA reads as TGCGCCAGCAGCTCTTCGTGGGGACAAATCGGATCACCCCTCCACTTT.

The gene calls are TRBV5-1 and TRBJ1-3; 8 positions agree with TRBD1. There are 15 residues in the CDR3. Germline V lookup: CDR1 SGHRS, CDR2 YFSETQ. Losses at the gene ends were 2 bases for V and 4 bases for J; bases not matched to a gene: 5. Written as DNA, the CDR3 is TGCGCCAGCAGCTTAGACAGGGGTAGAGGAAACACCATATATTTT. Encoded protein: CASSLDRGRGNTIYF.

The chain recombines TRBV2 with TRBJ2-7; 9 bases align to TRBD1. J gave up 0 bases and V 8 bases, and 5 bases lay outside the gene matches. The germline CDR1 and CDR2 sequences are SNHLY and FYNNEI. This CDR3 is 14 amino acids long. This CDR3 is CASLRDRVSYEQYF. For the CDR3, the DNA is TGTGCCAGCCTCCGGGACAGGGTCTCCTACGAGCAGTACTTC.

The chain links TRBV7-2 to TRBJ2-7; 9 nucleotides align to TRBD1. The germline gives CDR1 SGHTA, CDR2 FQGNSA. After removal of 5 bases from V and 4 bases from J, the junction contained 21 bases not matched to a gene. This CDR3 contains 19 residues. This CDR3 reads CASSPGTGRDLSSWYEQYF. The CDR3 DNA reads TGTGCCAGCAGCCCAGGGACAGGGAGGGACCTCTCTTCTTGGTACGAGCAGTACTTC.

J is TRBJ1-1 and V is TRBV24-1; D gene ambiguous. The CDR3 is 13 amino acids. Per germline, CDR1 KGHDR and CDR2 SFDVKD. The ends were cut back, 7 bases at V and 1 base at J, with 9 bases in the middle. DNA for the CDR3: TGTGCCACCAGAGGGCCCTCGAACACTGAAGCTTTCTTT. This sequence encodes CATRGPSNTEAFF.

The J gene is TRBJ2-1, the V gene TRBV28, with 10 nucleotides matching TRBD2. Germline trimming cut 5 bases from V and 4 bases from J; bases unmatched to any gene: 14. This CDR3 comprises 18 residues. In germline, CDR1 is MDHEN, CDR2 SYDVKM. The CDR3 loop reads CASSTSGGAVLRYNEQFF. CDR3 sequence (DNA): TGTGCCAGCAGTACCAGCGGGGGGGCGGTACTGAGGTACAATGAGCAGTTCTTC.

This chain uses TRBV30 with TRBJ1-1; weak D call: TRBD1 (5 bases). V was pared by 1 base and J by 1 base, with 7 bases between. The germline V gene has CDR1 GTSNPN and CDR2 SVGIG (reference sequence). This CDR3 has 13 residues. CDR3 protein: CAWSAQENTEAFF. As DNA, the CDR3 is TGTGCCTGGAGTGCACAGGAGAACACTGAAGCTTTCTTT.

The sample holds one count of this clone. The V call is TRBV6-5, the J call TRBJ2-7; maybe TRBD1 (6 bases). The CDR3 runs to 15 residues. Trimming removed 4 bases from V and 2 bases from J, with 15 bases in between. Per the germline V gene, CDR1 is MNHEY and CDR2 is SVGAGI. This chain's CDR3 is CASSLGALRPYEQYF. In nucleotides, the CDR3 is TGTGCCAGCAGTTTGGGGGCCCTAAGGCCCTACGAGCAGTACTTC.

The V call is TRBV6-5, the J call TRBJ2-5, with D perhaps matching TRBD1 (6 bases). Between the trimmed V and J ends, which lost 6 bases and 10 bases, there was a span of 24 bases. The CDR3 totals 15 residues. Germline loops: CDR1 MNHEY, CDR2 SVGAGI. CDR3 DNA sequence: TGTGCCAGCAGACCTTACCCGGGACATCCCCCGGACCAGTACTTC. It codes for CASRPYPGHPPDQYF.

DNA of the CDR3: TGTGCTAGTGGTTCGGGGGACAGGAACACAGATACGCAGTATTTT. Translated: CASGSGDRNTDTQYF. This chain connects TRBV12-5 to TRBJ2-3; TRBD1 aligns across 8 bases. The CDR3 extends over 15 amino acids. The junction had 5 bases not matched to a gene; V was cut back by 4 bases and J by 2 bases. Germline CDR1 is LGHNT and CDR2 is FRNRAP.

CDR3 loop: CSVTKRRTGIDNEQFF. The DNA for the CDR3 is TGCAGCGTCACTAAAAGACGCACCGGGATAGACAATGAGCAGTTCTTC. The chain uses TRBV29-1 and TRBJ2-1; possibly TRBD2 for D (5 bases). CDR1 and CDR2 from the germline V gene are SQVTM and ANQGSEA. CDR3 length: 16 amino acids. V shed 6 bases and J shed 5 bases, with 23 bases lying between them.